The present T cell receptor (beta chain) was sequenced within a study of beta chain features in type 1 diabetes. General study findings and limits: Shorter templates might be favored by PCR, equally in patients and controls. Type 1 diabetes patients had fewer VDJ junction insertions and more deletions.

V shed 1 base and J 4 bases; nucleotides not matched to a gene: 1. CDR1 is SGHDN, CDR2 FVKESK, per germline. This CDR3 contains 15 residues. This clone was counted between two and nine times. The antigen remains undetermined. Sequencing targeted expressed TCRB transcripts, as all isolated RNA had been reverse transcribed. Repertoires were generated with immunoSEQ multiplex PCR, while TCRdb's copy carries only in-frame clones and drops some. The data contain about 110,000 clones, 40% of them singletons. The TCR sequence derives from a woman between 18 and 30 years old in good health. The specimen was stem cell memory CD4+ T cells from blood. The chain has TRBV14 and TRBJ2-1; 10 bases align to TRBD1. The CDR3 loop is CASSQGDRGYNEQFF. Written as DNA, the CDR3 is TGTGCCAGCAGCCAAGGGGACAGGGGATACAATGAGCAGTTCTTC. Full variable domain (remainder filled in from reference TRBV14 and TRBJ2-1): EAGVTQFPSHSVIEKGQTVTLRCDPISGHDNLYWYRRVMGKEIKFLLHFVKESKQDESGMPNNRFLAERTGGTYSTLKVQPAELEDSGVYFCASSQGDRGYNEQFFGPGTRLTVL.